This T cell receptor (beta chain) was observed in a study of T cells in tuberculosis. Turning to the study itself: CD1B tetramers identified T cells specific for mycobacterial lipid GMM. In South Africa, adults with active tuberculosis were compared with IGRA-negative and latently infected IGRA-positive adolescents.

This table comes from immunoSEQ multiplex PCR, and its TCRdb copy is limited to in-frame clones, with some not included. The repertoire holds about 29,000 clones, with 93% as singletons. Details on this clone: The antigen is undetermined.

Regarding the study as a whole: Samples were chosen by availability of cryopreserved specimens.

CDR3 size: 16 residues. Between the trimmed V and J ends, which lost 1 base and 6 bases, there was a span of 16 bases. CDR1 is PRHDT, CDR2 FYEKMQ, per germline (reference sequence). Sequencing was performed on PBMCs. This receptor was taken from a donor aged 5-35 years with latent tuberculosis or without tuberculosis infection. The rearrangement uses TRBV13 and TRBJ2-1; D is possibly TRBD2 (6 bases). The CDR3 DNA reads as TGTGCCAGCAGCTTAGCGGGACTCCTCCTGGGCAATGAGCAGTTCTTC. Amino acid sequence: CASSLAGLLLGNEQFF.